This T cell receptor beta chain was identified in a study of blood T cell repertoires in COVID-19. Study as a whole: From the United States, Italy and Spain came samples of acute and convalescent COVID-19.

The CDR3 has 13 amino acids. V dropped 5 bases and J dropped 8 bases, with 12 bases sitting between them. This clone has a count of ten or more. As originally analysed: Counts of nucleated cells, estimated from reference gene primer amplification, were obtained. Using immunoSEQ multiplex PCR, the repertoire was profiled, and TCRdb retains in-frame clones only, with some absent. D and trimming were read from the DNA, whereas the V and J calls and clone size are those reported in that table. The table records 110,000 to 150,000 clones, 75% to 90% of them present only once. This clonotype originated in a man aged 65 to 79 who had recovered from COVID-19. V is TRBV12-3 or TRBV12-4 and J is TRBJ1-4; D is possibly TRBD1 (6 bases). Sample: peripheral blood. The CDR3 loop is CASSLEGVEKLFF. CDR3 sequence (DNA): TGTGCCAGCAGTCTCGAGGGGGTAGAAAAACTGTTTTTT.